Listed here are 27 T cell receptor beta chains from one sample, sequenced in a study of PD-1 blockade in classical Hodgkin lymphoma. Sequenced by immunoSEQ multiplex PCR; TCRdb stores in-frame clones only, minus some. The sample consists of 37,000 or so clones, 80% to 90% of them appearing once. All the patients suffered relapse after autologous stem cell transplantation, and brentuximab vedotin exposure differed. This specimen was peripheral blood mononuclear cells (PBMCs), taken before the second cycle of nivolumab. The source is a human donor with classical Hodgkin lymphoma.

The gene calls are TRBV28 and TRBJ2-7; the D gene is possibly TRBD1 (5 bases). The germline V gene encodes CDR1 MDHEN and CDR2 SYDVKM. The CDR3 is made up of 14 amino acids. With 4 bases removed from V and 4 bases from J, the gap between germline ends came to 14 bases. CDR3 residues: CASSWGEPRYEQYF. The CDR3, as DNA: TGTGCCAGCAGTTGGGGCGAGCCTAGGTACGAGCAGTACTTC.

The CDR3 region is CASKPGRGTDTQYF. DNA for the CDR3: TGTGCCAGCAAACCGGGACGCGGCACAGATACGCAGTATTTT. The V gene is TRBV2, the J gene TRBJ2-3; D tentatively fits TRBD1 or TRBD2 (5 bases each). The germline V gene encodes CDR1 SNHLY and CDR2 FYNNEI. Trimming removed 7 bases at V and 1 base at J, with 12 bases between. There are 14 residues in the CDR3.

The gene calls are TRBV7-2 and TRBJ2-7; no reliable D call. Germline-derived CDR1 and CDR2 are SGHTA and FQGNSA. The CDR3 has 14 amino acids. V lost 5 bases and J lost 0, with 11 bases in between. The CDR3, as DNA: TGTGCCAGCAGCCTTGTGTTAAGCTCCTACGAGCAGTACTTC. The encoded protein is CASSLVLSSYEQYF.

The chain couples TRBV29-1 to TRBJ1-1; 7 nucleotides match TRBD1. CDR3 size: 11 residues. Germline V gene sequence: CDR1 SQVTM, CDR2 ANQGSEA. J gave up 6 bases and V 7 bases, and 5 bases lay outside the gene matches. The CDR3 DNA reads as TGCAGCGGAGACAGGGTGTCTGAAGCTTTCTTT. It encodes CSGDRVSEAFF.

The CDR3: CSVVGAYEQYF. Here the CDR3 DNA reads TGCAGCGTTGTAGGGGCGTACGAGCAGTACTTC. The rearrangement uses TRBV29-1 and TRBJ2-7, with D tentatively TRBD1 (5 bases). Per the germline V gene, CDR1 is SQVTM and CDR2 is ANQGSEA. V dropped 4 bases and J dropped 4 bases, with 8 bases sitting between them. The CDR3 is made up of 11 amino acids.

The chain has TRBV9 and TRBJ1-5, with D unclear. The CDR3 is made up of 15 amino acids. Germline lookup yields CDR1 SGDLS and CDR2 YYNGEE. V was pared by 3 bases and J by 6 bases, with 16 bases between. CDR3 nucleotide sequence: TGTGCCAGCAGCGACAACGGGGATCTGTTTCAGCCCCAGCATTTT. This gives the protein CASSDNGDLFQPQHF.

The chain combines TRBV21-1 with TRBJ2-6; the D segment call TRBD2 is taken from the table without a DNA check. TRBV21-1 corresponds to a pseudogene. The CDR3 loop spans 20 amino acids. CDR3 protein: CASSRSPGLLLSPGANVLTF. For the CDR3, the DNA is TGTGCCAGCAGCAGGTCACCGGGACTACTCCTCTCCCCTGGGGCCAACGTCCTGACTTTC.

This sequence joins TRBV6-5 and TRBJ2-7; D gene ambiguous. The germline V gene encodes CDR1 MNHEY and CDR2 SVGAGI. CDR3 length: 15 residues. The V end was cut by 0 bases, the J end by 3 bases, with 12 bases between. The CDR3 nucleotides read TGTGCCAGCAGTTACTCCAACAGAGCCCACTACGAGCAGTACTTC. It specifies CASSYSNRAHYEQYF.

This chain joins TRBV27 and TRBJ2-3, with TRBD1 matching 7 bases. The CDR3 loop spans 15 amino acids. With V trimmed by 5 bases and J by 2 bases, 7 bases remained unmatched. CDR1 MNHEY and CDR2 SMNVEV come from the germline V gene (reference sequence). DNA for the CDR3: TGTGCCAGCAGTCGACTCGGGACAGTCACAGATACGCAGTATTTT. Protein sequence: CASSRLGTVTDTQYF.

Notes on this clone: The junction departs from the called germline gene at one end, perhaps through a read error. The J gene is TRBJ1-5, the V gene TRBV27; D possibly corresponds to TRBD1 (5 bases). Germline CDR1 reads MNHEY; CDR2 reads SMNVEV (reference sequence). The CDR3 runs to 14 residues. CDR3 DNA sequence: TGTGTCAGCAGTTTATCAACGGGGGGGCAGCCCCAGCATTTT. Translated, it gives CVSSLSTGGQPQHF.

The chain carries TRBV12-5 and TRBJ1-5; D perhaps matches TRBD1 (5 bases). The CDR3 has 17 residues. Germline loops: CDR1 LGHNT, CDR2 FRNRAP. V lost 6 bases and J 1 base, leaving 19 bases between the germline ends. The CDR3 here is CASGLTPGMESNQPQHF. CDR3 coding DNA: TGTGCTAGTGGCCTCACCCCAGGGATGGAGAGCAATCAGCCCCAGCATTTT.

The V gene is TRBV27, the J gene TRBJ2-3; no definite D call. Germline loops: CDR1 MNHEY, CDR2 SMNVEV (reference sequence). CDR3 length: 15 amino acids. V was pared by 5 bases and J by 0 bases, with 12 bases between. The CDR3 here is CASSIFSASTDTQYF. The CDR3 region has the DNA TGTGCCAGCAGTATCTTCTCAGCGAGCACAGATACGCAGTATTTT.

J is TRBJ1-1 and V is TRBV6-1; TRBD1 agrees at 7 bases. The germline gives CDR1 MNHNS, CDR2 SASEGT. The CDR3 has 15 residues. V lost 1 base to trimming and J lost 6 bases; unmatched junction nucleotides: 8. The CDR3 sequence: CASSEVHRGPPEAFF. The CDR3 DNA is TGTGCCAGCAGTGAAGTTCACAGGGGTCCCCCTGAAGCTTTCTTT.

CDR3 sequence reads: CASSLEGWTRNRGYTF. In DNA, the CDR3 is TGTGCCAGCAGCTTAGAGGGGTGGACCCGAAATCGGGGCTACACCTTC. The chain is built from TRBV11-3 and TRBJ1-2; no definite D call. The germline CDR1 and CDR2 sequences are SGHNT and YENEEA. V was trimmed by 0 bases and J by 8 bases, leaving 19 bases between them. The CDR3 extends over 16 amino acids.

This rearrangement joins TRBV7-3 to TRBJ2-3, with 7 bases identical to TRBD1. The V gene end was trimmed by 2 bases and the J gene end by 3 bases; junction bases not matched to a gene: 8. The CDR3 is 16 amino acids. Germline lookup yields CDR1 SGHTA and CDR2 FQGTGA. In DNA form, the CDR3 reads TGTGCCAGCAGCTTATCAGGGGGAGCTCTAACAGATACGCAGTATTTT. This translates into CASSLSGGALTDTQYF.

V and J are TRBV10-2 and TRBJ2-7; no definite D call. V gave up 5 bases and J gave up 3 bases, with 11 bases separating them. Germline values: CDR1 WSHSY, CDR2 SAAADI. The CDR3 is 13 amino acids. In nucleotides, the CDR3 is TGCGCCAGCAGTTTAGGCCCGTTCTACGAGCAGTACTTC. Protein product: CASSLGPFYEQYF.

The V and J genes are TRBV2 and TRBJ2-4; the match to TRBD1 covers 7 bases. Losses at the gene ends were 7 bases for V and 0 bases for J; bases not matched to a gene: 3. The germline V gene encodes CDR1 SNHLY and CDR2 FYNNEI. The CDR3 runs 14 residues. The CDR3 region is CASKQGIAKNIQYF. In nucleotides, the CDR3 is TGTGCCAGCAAACAGGGGATAGCCAAAAACATTCAGTACTTC.

The V call is TRBV7-3, the J call TRBJ1-2, with a weak D call TRBD1 (5 bases). Germline V gene lookup returns CDR1 SGHTA and CDR2 FQGTGA. The CDR3 consists of 13 residues. V was trimmed by 11 bases and J by 5 bases, leaving 18 bases between them. CDR3 region: CAGRGQAWYGYTF. The CDR3 bases are TGTGCCGGGAGGGGTCAAGCCTGGTATGGCTACACCTTC.

The J gene is TRBJ2-2, the V gene TRBV1; TRBD1 was called by the table and not checked on the DNA. TRBV1 is termed a pseudogene. The CDR3 is 12 amino acids. This chain's CDR3 is CTSKQVSGELFF. For the CDR3, the DNA is TGCACCAGCAAACAGGTCTCCGGGGAGCTGTTTTTT.

The rearrangement joins TRBV10-2 to TRBJ2-1; the D is unclear. This CDR3 is 14 amino acids long. Germline V gene lookup returns CDR1 WSHSY and CDR2 SAAADI. V was pared by 1 base and J by 6 bases, with 10 bases between. CDR3 protein: CASSEWGSGNEQFF. The DNA of the CDR3 is TGCGCCAGCAGTGAGTGGGGTTCGGGCAATGAGCAGTTCTTC.

This chain joins TRBV7-3 and TRBJ1-2; TRBD1 matches 8 bases. Trimming removed 4 bases from V and 4 bases from J; junction bases left unmatched: 8. The germline V gene has CDR1 SGHTA and CDR2 FQGTGA. The CDR3 loop spans 15 amino acids. CDR3 nucleotide sequence: TGTGCCAGCAGCTCTGGGACAGGTTCCCTCTATGGCTACACCTTC. This translates into CASSSGTGSLYGYTF.

V usage is TRBV19 and J usage is TRBJ2-5; TRBD1 is a possible D gene (5 bases). V was pared by 3 bases and J by 2 bases, with 13 bases between. This CDR3 contains 15 residues. Germline V gene data show CDR1 as LNHDA and CDR2 as SQIVND (reference sequence). CDR3 nucleotides: TGTGCCAGTAGTATTCCAGGGCTACAACAAGAGACCCAGTACTTC. It yields the protein CASSIPGLQQETQYF.

The V and J genes are TRBV6-4 and TRBJ2-5, with 13 bases fitting TRBD2. Germline CDR1 is MRHNA and CDR2 is SNTAGT. The J segment lost 7 bases and the V segment lost 3 bases, leaving 5 bases of the junction unmatched. The CDR3 sequence is 15 residues long. In DNA form, the CDR3 reads TGTGCCAGCAGTGAACTAGCGGGAGGGCCCGGGACCCAGTACTTC. Its translation is CASSELAGGPGTQYF.

This chain joins TRBV7-3 and TRBJ2-6; D call uncertain. Germline CDR1 and CDR2: SGHTA and FQGTGA. Trimming shortened V by 5 bases and J by 4 bases, and 9 bases separated the two germline ends. The CDR3 covers 14 residues. As DNA, the CDR3 is TGTGCCAGCAGCCCCGGGTGGGGGGCCAACGTCCTGACTTTC. This encodes CASSPGWGANVLTF.

The rearrangement links TRBV5-1 to TRBJ2-7; 8 positions match TRBD1. CDR1 is SGHRS and CDR2 is YFSETQ in the germline V gene. V was pared by 2 bases and J by 5 bases, with 9 bases of the junction left unmatched. The CDR3 covers 15 residues. The CDR3 reads CASSFEWVTGDEQYF. For the CDR3, the DNA is TGCGCCAGCAGCTTCGAATGGGTGACAGGGGACGAGCAGTACTTC.

This clone appeared a few times. The CDR3 is CASTLGEYPEQYF. DNA for the CDR3: TGTGCCAGCACCCTGGGGGAGTACCCAGAGCAGTACTTC. The rearrangement links TRBV5-6 to TRBJ2-7; D possibly uses TRBD1 or TRBD2 (5 bases each). Trimming took 6 bases from V and 7 from J, leaving 17 bases between them. This CDR3 has 13 amino acids. Germline V gene lookup returns CDR1 SGHDT and CDR2 YYEEEE.

This clone was picked up one time. This chain uses TRBV7-9 with TRBJ1-1; D gene uncertain. The CDR3 extends over 13 amino acids. Trimming took 5 bases from V and 4 from J, leaving 11 bases between them. CDR1 is SEHNR and CDR2 is FQNEAQ in the germline V gene (reference sequence). The CDR3 DNA reads TGTGCCAGCAGCCATGTGCGGTTCACTGAAGCTTTCTTT. This sequence encodes CASSHVRFTEAFF.